The 11 T cell receptor beta chains below come from one sample, sequenced in a study of control samples from healthy donors and cancer patients. Assay: immunoSEQ multiplex PCR; the TCRdb copy retains only in-frame clones and omits some. The table lists 150,000 to 200,000 clones, around 90% of them singletons. The sequenced sample was blood. The origin of the receptors is a woman in her 40s in good health.

The chain uses TRBV27 and TRBJ2-4; TRBD1 might be the D (6 bases). V shed 4 bases and J shed 0 bases, with 13 bases lying between them. In germline, CDR1 is MNHEY, CDR2 SMNVEV (reference sequence). The CDR3 covers 16 residues. The CDR3 loop reads CASSSGTPVAKNIQYF. DNA of the CDR3: TGTGCCAGCAGTTCCGGGACACCCGTAGCCAAAAACATTCAGTACTTC.

The CDR3 sequence is CASSYYRANTEAFF. The CDR3 nucleotides are TGTGCCAGCAGTTACTATCGGGCGAACACTGAAGCTTTCTTT. The gene calls are TRBV6-5 and TRBJ1-1; unclear D gene. This CDR3 is built from 14 residues. Per the germline V gene, CDR1 is MNHEY and CDR2 is SVGAGI. V was pared by 1 base and J by 1 base, with 7 bases between.

This rearrangement joins TRBV27 to TRBJ2-3, with D possibly TRBD2 on 5 matching bases. This CDR3 comprises 16 residues. V lost 6 bases and J 1 base, leaving 17 bases between the germline ends. Germline V gene sequence: CDR1 MNHEY, CDR2 SMNVEV (reference sequence). The CDR3 nucleotides are TGTGCCAGCAGACAACTCGGACTCGGGGGCACAGATACGCAGTATTTT. This codes for CASRQLGLGGTDTQYF.

The rearrangement joins TRBV4-2 to TRBJ2-2; 11 nucleotides line up with TRBD2. J was trimmed by 4 bases and V by 3 bases; bases with no gene match: 7. Germline values: CDR1 LGHNA, CDR2 YNFKEQ. This CDR3 is built from 17 residues. The CDR3 sequence: CASSQNSGGAGTGELFF. The CDR3 DNA reads as TGTGCCAGCAGCCAGAATAGCGGGGGGGCCGGCACCGGGGAGCTGTTTTTT.

The V gene is TRBV6-5, the J gene TRBJ2-5; D gene uncertain. Trimming removed 4 bases at V and 1 base at J, with 10 bases between. The CDR3 is 14 amino acids. CDR1 MNHEY and CDR2 SVGAGI come from the germline V gene. CDR3 bases: TGTGCCAGCAGTTTATTCGGTTTCCAAGAGACCCAGTACTTC. Translated, it gives CASSLFGFQETQYF.

The chain is built from TRBV4-2 and TRBJ2-7, with D perhaps TRBD2 (6 bases). CDR1 is LGHNA, CDR2 YNFKEQ, per germline. Deletions cut 0 bases from V and 7 bases from J, with 19 bases between. The CDR3 spans 16 residues. CDR3 in amino acids: CASSQEPGPVRGEQYF. In DNA form, the CDR3 reads TGTGCCAGCAGCCAAGAGCCGGGGCCGGTGCGGGGAGAGCAGTACTTC.

This chain uses TRBV5-6 with TRBJ2-7; D possibly corresponds to TRBD1 (6 bases). CDR1 SGHDT and CDR2 YYEEEE come from the germline V gene. Trimming shortened V by 0 bases and J by 0 bases, and 7 bases separated the two germline ends. The CDR3 contains 14 residues. CDR3 sequence reads: CASSLGTDSYEQYF. The CDR3 nucleotides read TGTGCCAGCAGCTTGGGGACAGACTCCTACGAGCAGTACTTC.

J is TRBJ1-1 and V is TRBV18; D uncertain. Germline CDR1 and CDR2: KGHSH and LQKENI. V gave up 0 bases and J gave up 5 bases, with 16 bases separating them. The CDR3 covers 16 residues. The CDR3 loop is CASSPPGPQQTTEAFF. The CDR3 region has the DNA TGTGCCAGCTCACCACCGGGCCCACAACAGACTACTGAAGCTTTCTTT.

The chain links TRBV6-5 to TRBJ1-4, with D possibly matching TRBD1 (6 bases). The V gene's germline CDR1 is MNHEY and CDR2 SVGAGI. This CDR3 is 13 amino acids long. The V end was cut by 6 bases, the J end by 6 bases, with 11 bases between. The CDR3 nucleotides are TGTGCCAGCAGAACAGGGATGGATGAAAAACTGTTTTTT. As protein: CASRTGMDEKLFF.

CDR3 in amino acids: CATAGDTNYGYTF. The DNA for the CDR3 is TGTGCCACCGCCGGGGACACTAACTATGGCTACACCTTC. The chain employs TRBV3-1 (or the pseudogene TRBV3-2) and TRBJ1-2; D is possibly TRBD1 (6 bases). CDR1 and CDR2 from the germline V gene are LGHDT and YNNKEL (reference sequence). This CDR3 has 13 amino acids. V was shortened by 10 bases and J by 0 bases, with 12 bases between the two germline ends.

The chain carries TRBV6-5 and TRBJ1-1; 12 bases fit TRBD1. Germline V gene data show CDR1 as MNHEY and CDR2 as SVGAGI. V shed 9 bases and J 6 bases; nucleotides not matched to a gene: 11. The CDR3 runs to 15 residues. Here the CDR3 DNA reads TGTGCCAGAATGGGACAGGGGGCTTTTACCGCTGAAGCTTTCTTT. It codes for CARMGQGAFTAEAFF.